This T cell receptor (beta chain) appears in the sequencing data of a study of cytomegalovirus exposure and HLA in healthy donors. The study's findings and limits: When analyzed later, a missense DCLRE1C variant was found to be linked to TCR beta V- and J-gene trimming. Follow-up analysis found HLA locus-dependent TCR association rates, highest for DRB1 and lowest for HLA-C.

As for this clone: Its antigen remains unidentified.

V was pared by 8 bases and J by 2 bases, with 3 bases of the junction left unmatched. Looked up from germline, CDR1 is ENHRY and CDR2 is SYGVKD. This CDR3 has 13 residues. Primers included in the PCR were 60 Vbeta and 13 Jbeta primers. Measured with immunoSEQ multiplex PCR; TCRdb has only the in-frame clones, and not every one. Among 90,000 to 100,000 clones listed, more than 75% were seen once. Sample: PBMCs. The J gene is TRBJ1-1, the V gene TRBV10-3; TRBD1 agrees at 9 bases. The receptor was isolated from a man younger than 35 in good health and CMV-seronegative. The CDR3: CAIGDRANTEAFF. Here the CDR3 DNA reads TGTGCCATCGGGGACAGGGCCAACACTGAAGCTTTCTTT.